This is a list of T cell receptor beta chains from one sample in a study of vaccination and CD4 T cells after COVID-19. MiXCR was run by TCRdb on the PCR reads, yielding one entry per CDR3 protein. This table has more than 11,000 distinct CDR3 sequences, more than 45% appearing once. Their recognized antigens are unknown. The sequencing input was CD4+ T cells from blood, cultured in vitro. The receptors stem from a human donor who had recovered from COVID-19. Each CDR3 is given with its conserved first and last residue. D genes are given only for firm matches. Clone size appears in some rows only: once, few, many, or a class for an expanded clone.

size	D	V	J	DNA	CDR3
NA	NA	TRBV6-1	TRBJ1-5	TGTGCCAGCAGTGAGAAGTTCGATCAGCCCCAGCATTTT	CASSEKFDQPQHF
once	NA	TRBV14	TRBJ1-1	TGTGCCAGCAGCCAAGTCGGCAGCATGAACACTGAAGCTTTCTTT	CASSQVGSMNTEAFF
once	NA	TRBV7-9	TRBJ2-7	TGTGCCAGCAGCGCACAGGGTTACGAGCAGTACTTC	CASSAQGYEQYF
NA	TRBD2	TRBV29-1	TRBJ2-3	TGCAGCGTCGAGAGGACTAGCGGCGGCACAGATACGCAGTATTTT	CSVERTSGGTDTQYF
once	TRBD1	TRBV28	TRBJ1-6	TGTGCCAGCACCTTATCCGGGCCCCCGGACAGGGCAAATTCACCCCTCCACTTT	CASTLSGPPDRANSPLHF
NA	TRBD1	TRBV2	TRBJ1-2	TGTGCCAGCAGTGGGGACAGCTATGGCTACACCTTC	CASSGDSYGYTF
NA	NA	TRBV6-2/TRBV6-3	TRBJ2-3	TGTGCCAGCAGCCCGACCGGGGATACGCAGTATTTT	CASSPTGDTQYF
NA	NA	TRBV4-2	TRBJ1-5	TGTGCCAGCAGCCAAGATCAGCAGCACGGTCAGCCCCAGCATTTT	CASSQDQQHGQPQHF
NA	NA	TRBV15	TRBJ2-2	TGTGCCACCAGAGTTCAGGGACAGAACACCGGGGAGCTGTTTTTT	CATRVQGQNTGELFF
NA	NA	TRBV2	TRBJ2-2	TGTGCCACCCTCGCCACCGGGGAGCTGTTTTTT	CATLATGELFF
few	NA	TRBV21-1	TRBJ1-1	TGTGCCAGCAGTTCCCCCTCCGGCCTGCGGGATGAAGCTTTCTTT	CASSSPSGLRDEAFF
NA	TRBD1	TRBV6-2/TRBV6-3	TRBJ2-7	TGTGCCAGCAGTTACCCCGGGACAGGGATGAAGCAGTACTTC	CASSYPGTGMKQYF
NA	TRBD2	TRBV6-1	TRBJ2-1	TGTGCCAGCAGTAGGACTAGCGGGGTCAGCTCCTACAATGAGCAGTTCTTC	CASSRTSGVSSYNEQFF
few	NA	TRBV19	TRBJ1-5	TGTGCCAGTAGTTTCCGGGGAGGTGGGAATCAGCCCCAGCATTTT	CASSFRGGGNQPQHF
NA	NA	TRBV2	TRBJ2-3	TGTGCCAGCAGTGGGGCGACCGGGAGCACAGATACGCAGTATTTT	CASSGATGSTDTQYF
few	NA	TRBV24-1	TRBJ1-1	TGTGCCACCAGTGACAGTGGGACAGAAGCTTTCTTT	CATSDSGTEAFF
NA	TRBD1	TRBV7-8	TRBJ2-1	TGTGCCAGCAGCTCCAGAGGGGGCGATGAGCAGCTCTTC	CASSSRGGDEQLF
NA	TRBD1	TRBV20-1	TRBJ2-3	TGCAGTGCCCCCACAGGGGGCGCCTTGACAGATACGCAGTATTTT	CSAPTGGALTDTQYF
few	NA	TRBV24-1	TRBJ2-7	TGTGCCACCAGTCCAGGTGGCACCTCCTACGAGCAGTACTTC	CATSPGGTSYEQYF
once	NA	TRBV2	TRBJ1-4	TGTGCCAGCAGTGAAGGGGGGAGTACTAATGAAAAACTGTTTTTT	CASSEGGSTNEKLFF
few	NA	TRBV20-1	TRBJ1-6	TGCAGTGCTCGCAGGGCTAATTCACCCCTCCACTTT	CSARRANSPLHF
NA	NA	TRBV20-1	TRBJ2-7	TGCAGTGCCCCCGGGCAGGGCGGAGATCAGCAGTACTTC	CSAPGQGGDQQYF
NA	TRBD2	TRBV6-1	TRBJ2-3	TGTGCCAGCAGTGAATGGACTAGCGGGGGATCAGATACGCAGTATTTT	CASSEWTSGGSDTQYF
NA	TRBD1	TRBV7-2	TRBJ1-3	TGTGCCAGCAGCAAGGACAGGGGCCTGGGCACCATATATTTT	CASSKDRGLGTIYF
NA	NA	TRBV19	TRBJ1-2	TGTGCCAGTAATAAAGAAGCAGGGGCTGGCTATGGCTACACCTTC	CASNKEAGAGYGYTF
NA	TRBD2	TRBV6-2/TRBV6-3	TRBJ2-3	TGTGCCAGCAGTTACCCCGGACTAGCGGCCGAGCCAGATACGCAGTATTTT	CASSYPGLAAEPDTQYF
few	TRBD1	TRBV20-1	TRBJ1-2	TGCAGTGCTAGTTACGGGACAGGGTTCGGAAGCTACACCTTC	CSASYGTGFGSYTF
once	NA	TRBV14	TRBJ2-2	NA	CASSPTGGGNIQYFGAGELFF
NA	TRBD1	TRBV2	TRBJ2-7	TGTGCCAGCATGGGGGAAAGACAGGGGTCGACCTACGAGCAGTACTTC	CASMGERQGSTYEQYF